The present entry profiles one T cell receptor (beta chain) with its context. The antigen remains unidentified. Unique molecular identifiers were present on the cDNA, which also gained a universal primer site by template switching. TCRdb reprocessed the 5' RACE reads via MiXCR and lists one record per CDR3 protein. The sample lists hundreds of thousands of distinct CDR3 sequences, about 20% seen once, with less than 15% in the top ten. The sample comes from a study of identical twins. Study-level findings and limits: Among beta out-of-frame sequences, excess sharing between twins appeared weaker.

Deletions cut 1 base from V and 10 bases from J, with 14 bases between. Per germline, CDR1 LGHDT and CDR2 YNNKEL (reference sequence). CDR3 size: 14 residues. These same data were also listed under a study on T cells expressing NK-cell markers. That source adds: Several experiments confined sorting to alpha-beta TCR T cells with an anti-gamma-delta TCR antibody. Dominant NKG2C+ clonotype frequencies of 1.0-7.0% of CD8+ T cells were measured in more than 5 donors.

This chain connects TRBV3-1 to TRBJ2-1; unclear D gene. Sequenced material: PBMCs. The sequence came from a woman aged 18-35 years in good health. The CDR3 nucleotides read TGTGCCAGCAGCCAAGTTGAGCGTAAAAGGGAGCAGTTCTTC. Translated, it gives CASSQVERKREQFF.